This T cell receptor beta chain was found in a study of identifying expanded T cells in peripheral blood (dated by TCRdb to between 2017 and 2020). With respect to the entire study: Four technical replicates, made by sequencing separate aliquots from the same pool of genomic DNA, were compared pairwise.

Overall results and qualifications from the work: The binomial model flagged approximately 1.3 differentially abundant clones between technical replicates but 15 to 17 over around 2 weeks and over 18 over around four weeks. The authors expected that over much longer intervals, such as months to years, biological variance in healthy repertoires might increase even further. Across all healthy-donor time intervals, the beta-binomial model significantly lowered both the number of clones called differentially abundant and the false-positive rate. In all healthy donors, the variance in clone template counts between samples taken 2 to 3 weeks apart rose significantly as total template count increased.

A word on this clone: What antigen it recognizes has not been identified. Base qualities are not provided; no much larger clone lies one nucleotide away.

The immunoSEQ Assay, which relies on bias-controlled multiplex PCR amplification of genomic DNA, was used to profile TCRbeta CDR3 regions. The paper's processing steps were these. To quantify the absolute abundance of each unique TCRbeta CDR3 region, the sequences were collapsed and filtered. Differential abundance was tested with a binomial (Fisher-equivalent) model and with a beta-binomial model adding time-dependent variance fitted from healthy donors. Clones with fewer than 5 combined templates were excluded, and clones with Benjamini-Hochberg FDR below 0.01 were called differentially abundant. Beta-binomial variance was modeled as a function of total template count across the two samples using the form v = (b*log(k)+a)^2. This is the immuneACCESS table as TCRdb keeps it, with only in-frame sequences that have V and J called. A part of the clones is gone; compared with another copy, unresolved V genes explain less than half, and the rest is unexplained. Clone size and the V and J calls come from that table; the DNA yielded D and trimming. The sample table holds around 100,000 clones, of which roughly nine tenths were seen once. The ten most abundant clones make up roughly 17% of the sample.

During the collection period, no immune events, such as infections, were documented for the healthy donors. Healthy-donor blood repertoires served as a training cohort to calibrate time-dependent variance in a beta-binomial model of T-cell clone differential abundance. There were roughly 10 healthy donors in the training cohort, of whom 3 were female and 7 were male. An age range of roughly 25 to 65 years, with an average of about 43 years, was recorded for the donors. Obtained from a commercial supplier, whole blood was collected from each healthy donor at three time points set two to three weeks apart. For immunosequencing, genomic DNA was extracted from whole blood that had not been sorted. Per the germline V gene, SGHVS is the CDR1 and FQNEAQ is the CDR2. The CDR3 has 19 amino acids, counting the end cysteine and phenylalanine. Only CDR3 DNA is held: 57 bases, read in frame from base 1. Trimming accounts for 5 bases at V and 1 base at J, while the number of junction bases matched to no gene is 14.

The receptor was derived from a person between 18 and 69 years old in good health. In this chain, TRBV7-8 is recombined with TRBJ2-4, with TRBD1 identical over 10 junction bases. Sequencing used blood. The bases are TGTGCCAGCAGCGCGAGGGGGACAGGGGATAGATGGGCCAAAAACATTCAGTACTTC. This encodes CASSARGTGDRWAKNIQYF.